This T cell receptor (beta chain) derives from a study of blood T cell repertoires in COVID-19. Per the authors' pipeline: The assay estimated nucleated cells by amplifying reference gene primers. Profiled with immunoSEQ multiplex PCR; TCRdb holds only in-frame clones, not every one. V and J calls and clone size follow that table, whereas D and trimming were derived from the DNA. The repertoire holds tens of thousands of clones, with approximately 90% as singletons. Germline loops: CDR1 MDHEN, CDR2 SYDVKM. J was trimmed by 2 bases and V by 2 bases; bases with no gene match: 8. The length of the CDR3 is 17 residues. This clone came up once.

The chain has TRBV28 and TRBJ2-3; 9 nucleotides line up with TRBD2. Sequenced sample: peripheral blood. The clonotype was recovered from a man aged 40-55 years with active COVID-19. In DNA form, the CDR3 reads TGTGCCAGCAGTTTAGGGACCCTAGCGGGGAACACAGATACGCAGTATTTT. It translates to CASSLGTLAGNTDTQYF. Complete variable domain (other parts from reference TRBV28 and TRBJ2-3): DVKVTQSSRYLVKRTGEKVFLECVQDMDHENMFWYRQDPGLGLRLIYFSYDVKMKEKGDIPEGYSVSREKKERFSLILESASTNQTSMYLCASSLGTLAGNTDTQYFGPGTRLTVL.